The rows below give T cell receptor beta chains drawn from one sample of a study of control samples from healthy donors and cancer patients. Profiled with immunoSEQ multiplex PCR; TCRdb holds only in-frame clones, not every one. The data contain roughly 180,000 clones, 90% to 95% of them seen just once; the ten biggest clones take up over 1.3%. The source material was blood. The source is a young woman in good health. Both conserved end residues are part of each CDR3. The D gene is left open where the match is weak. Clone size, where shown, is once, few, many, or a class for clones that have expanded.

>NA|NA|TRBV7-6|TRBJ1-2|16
TGTGCCAGCAGCCCAGAGCCGGGACGCCTTAACTATGGCTACACCTTC
CASSPEPGRLNYGYTF
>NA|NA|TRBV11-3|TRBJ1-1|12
TGTGCCAGCAGCTTAATGGCCAGTGAAGCTTTCTTT
CASSLMASEAFF
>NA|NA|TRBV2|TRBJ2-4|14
TGTGCCAGCAGTGTTTGGCAAACCAAAAACATTCAGTACTTC
CASSVWQTKNIQYF
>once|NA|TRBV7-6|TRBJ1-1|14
TGTGCCAGCAGCTTGGGGTCCGGGGGGACTGAAGCTTTCTTT
CASSLGSGGTEAFF
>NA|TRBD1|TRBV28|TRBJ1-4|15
TGTGCCAGCAGTCCCGAGACAGGGATGATTGAAAAACTGTTTTTT
CASSPETGMIEKLFF
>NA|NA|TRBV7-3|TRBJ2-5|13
TGTGCCAGCAGCTCTAGTGATCAAGAGACCCAGTACTTC
CASSSSDQETQYF
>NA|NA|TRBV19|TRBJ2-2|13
TGTGCCAGTAGTATTGGGTCGTCGGGGGAGCTGTTTTTT
CASSIGSSGELFF
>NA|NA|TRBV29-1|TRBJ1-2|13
TGCAGCGTCGACAGGACGGCTAACTATGGCTACACCTTC
CSVDRTANYGYTF
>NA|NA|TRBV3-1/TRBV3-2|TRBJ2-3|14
TGTGCCAGCAGCCAAGTCGTCACGTTAAATACGCAGTATTTT
CASSQVVTLNTQYF
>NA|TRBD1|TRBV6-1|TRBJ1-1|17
TGTGCCAGCAGTGCCACAAAAGGACAGGGGATGAACACTGAAGCTTTCTTT
CASSATKGQGMNTEAFF
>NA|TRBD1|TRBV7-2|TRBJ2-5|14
TGTGCCAGCAGCTGGGGACAGGGTAGGGAGACCCAGTACTTC
CASSWGQGRETQYF
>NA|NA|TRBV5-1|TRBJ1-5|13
TGCGCCAGCAGCTTGGATACCAATCAGCCCCAGCATTTT
CASSLDTNQPQHF
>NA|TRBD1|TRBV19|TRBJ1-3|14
TGTGCCAGTAAACTCGACAGGGTTGGAAACACCATATATTTT
CASKLDRVGNTIYF
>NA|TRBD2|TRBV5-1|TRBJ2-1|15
TGCGCCAGCAGCTTACGGACTAGCGCCGGAAATGAGCAGTTCTTC
CASSLRTSAGNEQFF
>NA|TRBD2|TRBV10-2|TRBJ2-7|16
TGCGCCAGCAGTGACCCTGGACTAGCGGGAGGTGTAGGGCAGTACTTC
CASSDPGLAGGVGQYF
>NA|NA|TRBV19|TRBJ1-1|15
TGTGCCAGTAGTATAGATTCTGGAGGGGTCACTGAAGCTTTCTTT
CASSIDSGGVTEAFF
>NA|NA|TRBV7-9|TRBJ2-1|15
TGTGCCAGCAGCTTAGCCCCCCCGTACTCTAATGAGCAGTTCTTC
CASSLAPPYSNEQFF
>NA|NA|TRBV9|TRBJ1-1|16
TGTGCCAGCAGCAGAGGCGGACACCCAGTCAACACTGAAGCTTTCTTT
CASSRGGHPVNTEAFF
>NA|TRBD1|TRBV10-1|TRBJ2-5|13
TGCGCCAGCAGTAGGACAGGTCAAGAGACCCAGTACTTC
CASSRTGQETQYF
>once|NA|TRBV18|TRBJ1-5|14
TGTGCCAGCTCACCACCTGGAGGGGTTCAGCCCCAGCATTTT
CASSPPGGVQPQHF
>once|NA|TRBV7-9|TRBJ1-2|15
TGTGCCAGCAGCTTAACCGGCTCCGGGGAGGATGGCTACACCTTC
CASSLTGSGEDGYTF
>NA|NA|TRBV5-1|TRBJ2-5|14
TGCGCCAGCAGCTTGTTTAGGGTTCAAGAGACCCAGTACTTC
CASSLFRVQETQYF
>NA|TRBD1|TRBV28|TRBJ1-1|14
TGTGCCAGCAGTAGACAGGGGTTGGCCACTGAAGCTTTCTTT
CASSRQGLATEAFF
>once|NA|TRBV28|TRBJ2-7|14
TGTGCCAGTAGAGACAGTTACCTTTCCTACGAGCAGTACTTC
CASRDSYLSYEQYF